Listed below are T cell receptor beta chains from one sample, sequenced in a study of blood T cell repertoires in COVID-19. Using immunoSEQ multiplex PCR, the repertoire was profiled, and TCRdb retains in-frame clones only, with some absent. The sample includes around 58,000 clones, over 80% of them seen just once. The sample taken for sequencing was peripheral blood. Every receptor here comes from a human donor in a cohort sampled during active COVID-19. The CDR3 runs from the conserved cysteine through the conserved F or W. Only part of the rows carry a size: once, few, many, or a class if the clone is expanded.

clone size: few; V gene: TRBV27; J gene: TRBJ2-6; CDR3 protein: CASGFRGPNVLTF
clone size: .; V gene: TRBV19; J gene: TRBJ1-3; CDR3 protein: CASSIDNKQGRAGNTIYF
clone size: .; V gene: TRBV28; J gene: TRBJ2-1; CDR3 protein: CASSLKRLWAGGKLNEQFF
clone size: .; V gene: TRBV5-1; J gene: TRBJ1-1; CDR3 protein: CASSRTSGGREAFF
clone size: few; V gene: TRBV3-1/TRBV3-2; J gene: TRBJ2-2; CDR3 protein: CASSRIVTGSNELFF
clone size: .; V gene: TRBV7-2; J gene: TRBJ2-3; CDR3 protein: CASSPRSTGRGTDTQYF
clone size: few; V gene: TRBV30; J gene: TRBJ1-2; CDR3 protein: CAWRSQGGYTF
clone size: .; V gene: TRBV9; J gene: TRBJ2-1; CDR3 protein: CASSPAQFYNEQFF
clone size: .; V gene: TRBV10-3; J gene: TRBJ2-2; CDR3 protein: CAISESGGVNTGELFF
clone size: .; V gene: TRBV5-6; J gene: TRBJ2-7; CDR3 protein: CASSFRTSGGALSYEQYF
clone size: .; V gene: TRBV28; J gene: TRBJ1-4; CDR3 protein: CASSSGGGATNEKLFF
clone size: .; V gene: TRBV5-4; J gene: TRBJ2-7; CDR3 protein: CASSLAGQGRFYEQYF
clone size: .; V gene: TRBV28; J gene: TRBJ2-7; CDR3 protein: CASGGSNYEQYF